The 23 T cell receptor beta chains below all came from one sample that was sequenced in a study of glioma-infiltrating T cells listed by TCRdb under 2016. TCRdb names Illumina MiSeq as the instrument used. The iRepertoire nested amplicon-rescue multiplex PCR (arm-PCR) platform was used to amplify TCR alpha and beta CDR3 regions from RNA. Using fastp trimming at Q25 and MiXCR clonotype assembly, TCRdb reanalyzed the public sequencing data and kept in-frame beta chains. Every entry covers one CDR3 protein and lists the most common genes and DNA from its rows. Within this sample are over 140,000 distinct CDR3 sequences, with 39% of them counted one time only. The top ten constitute more than 15% of the sample. Sequenced sample: glioma tissue, nonneoplastic brain tissue, or PBMCs (not recorded which). The receptor set was obtained from a human donor with low-grade glioma or glioblastoma, undergoing nonglioma brain surgery, or in good health (not recorded which).

This clonotype has a count of ten or more. The rearrangement joins TRBV27 to TRBJ1-5; D possibly corresponds to TRBD1 (6 bases). Trimming took off 2 bases at V and 1 base at J, with 12 bases between the two ends. The CDR3 has 16 residues. Per germline, CDR1 MNHEY and CDR2 SMNVEV (reference sequence). The CDR3 sequence: CASSLRPQGSNQPQHF. DNA for the CDR3: TGTGCCAGCAGTTTAAGGCCCCAGGGGAGCAATCAGCCCCAGCATTTT.

This clonotype was recorded a few times. CDR3: CASSFLDSNTEAFF. For the CDR3, the DNA is TGTGCCAGCAGCTTCCTTGACTCGAACACTGAAGCTTTCTTT. This sequence joins TRBV7-2 and TRBJ1-1; D is undetermined. The CDR3 is 14 amino acids. V gave up 3 bases and J gave up 1 base, with 9 bases separating them. Germline lookup yields CDR1 SGHTA and CDR2 FQGNSA.

On this clonotype itself: One end of the junction is discordant with germline, which a read error may explain. The chain combines TRBV6-2 or TRBV6-3 with TRBJ2-7; 13 bases are shared with TRBD2. CDR1 is MNHEY, CDR2 SVGEGT, per germline. The CDR3 totals 14 residues. CDR3 in DNA: TGTACCAGCAGCCACGGACTAGCGGGAGCAAAGGAGTACTTC. Translation gives CTSSHGLAGAKEYF.

This clonotype showed up just a few times. The gene calls are TRBV20-1 and TRBJ2-7; 9 positions agree with TRBD1. Germline-derived CDR1 and CDR2 are DFQATT and SNEGSKA (reference sequence). The CDR3 covers 15 residues. J was trimmed by 6 bases and V by 1 base; bases with no gene match: 10. The CDR3 DNA sequence: TGCAGTGCTAGAGCGCGGGACAGGGCCTGGTTCGAGCAGTACTTC. Translated: CSARARDRAWFEQYF.

This clonotype was detected a few times. This chain joins TRBV27 and TRBJ2-1, with D perhaps TRBD1 or TRBD2 (6 bases each). Trimming pared 7 bases from V and 4 bases from J, leaving 14 bases between. CDR1 and CDR2 (germline): MNHEY, SMNVEV (reference sequence). The CDR3 covers 14 residues. Here the CDR3 DNA reads TGTGCCAGCATGGACGGGGGCCGGTACAATGAGCAGTTCTTC. Its protein product is CASMDGGRYNEQFF.

This clonotype showed up just a few times. The chain is built from TRBV6-2 or TRBV6-3 and TRBJ1-1; no firm D call. This CDR3 contains 15 residues. CDR1 MNHEY and CDR2 SVGEGT come from the germline V gene. Between the trimmed V and J ends, which lost 0 bases and 0 bases, there was a span of 8 bases. This chain's CDR3 is CASSYSYQMNTEAFF. In DNA form, the CDR3 reads TGTGCCAGCAGTTACTCGTACCAGATGAACACTGAAGCTTTCTTT.

V is TRBV4-1 and J is TRBJ1-2; maybe TRBD1 (5 bases). Germline CDR1 MGHRA, CDR2 YSYEKL. The length of the CDR3 is 14 residues. The V and J ends lost 0 bases and 3 bases respectively, with 8 bases between them. The CDR3 loop is CASSQDWGDYGYTF. The CDR3 DNA is TGCGCCAGCAGCCAAGATTGGGGGGACTATGGCTACACCTTC.

This chain uses TRBV6-1 with TRBJ2-3; 8 bases map to TRBD2. The germline V gene encodes CDR1 MNHNS and CDR2 SASEGT. Germline trimming cut 7 bases from V and 3 bases from J; bases unmatched to any gene: 21. The CDR3 extends over 19 amino acids. The CDR3 DNA is TGTGCCAGCACCACCGACCTAATGGGTGAAGCGGGAGATACAGATACGCAGTATTTT. It translates to CASTTDLMGEAGDTDTQYF.

A few counts support this clonotype. The chain uses TRBV11-2 and TRBJ2-5; D gene ambiguous. The V gene lost 5 bases and the J gene lost 1 base, with 5 bases spanning the gap. CDR3 size: 12 residues. Germline lookup yields CDR1 SGHAT and CDR2 FQNNGV. CDR3 sequence reads: CASSITQETQYF. In DNA form, the CDR3 reads TGTGCCAGCAGCATCACCCAAGAGACCCAGTACTTC. Complete variable domain (other parts from reference TRBV11-2 and TRBJ2-5): EAGVAQSPRYKIIEKRQSVAFWCNPISGHATLYWYQQILGQGPKLLIQFQNNGVVDDSQLPKDRFSAERLKGVDSTLKIQPAKLEDSAVYLCASSITQETQYFGPGTRLLVL.

There are a few counts of this clonotype. J is TRBJ1-1 and V is TRBV18; TRBD1 matches at 9 bases. CDR3 length: 16 amino acids. Looked up from germline, CDR1 is KGHSH and CDR2 is LQKENI. The J segment lost 2 bases and the V segment lost 2 bases, leaving 6 bases of the junction unmatched. The CDR3 DNA sequence: TGTGCCAGCTCACCAAGGGGACAGGGATCTAACACTGAAGCTTTCTTT. This sequence encodes CASSPRGQGSNTEAFF. The entire variable domain, with the rest obtained from reference TRBV18 and TRBJ1-1, is as follows: NAGVMQNPRHLVRRRGQEARLRCSPMKGHSHVYWYRQLPEEGLKFMVYLQKENIIDESGMPKERFSAEFPKEGPSILRIQQVVRGDSAAYFCASSPRGQGSNTEAFFGQGTRLTVV.

Concerning this clonotype itself: A much larger clone differs from this one at a single base, so this may be a read error. The chain couples TRBV15 to TRBJ2-3; D is uncertain. This CDR3 has 12 residues. Germline V CDR1 and CDR2: LNHNV, YYDKDF (reference sequence). Trimming pared 4 bases from V and 1 base from J, leaving 3 bases between. As DNA, the CDR3 is TGTGCCACCAGCACTCGCACAGATACGCAGTATTTT. Amino acid sequence: CATSTRTDTQYF.

The sample holds many counts of this clonotype. The chain joins TRBV2 to TRBJ1-2; the D gene is possibly TRBD1 (5 bases). CDR3 length: 15 residues. Trimming stripped 1 base from V and 1 base from J, with 10 bases between. Germline V CDR1 and CDR2: SNHLY, FYNNEI. CDR3: CASSEGGNFNYGYTF. CDR3 bases: TGTGCCAGCAGTGAAGGGGGGAACTTTAACTATGGCTACACCTTC.

Only a few counts were recorded for this clonotype. The chain employs TRBV7-9 and TRBJ1-4; D not resolved. In germline, CDR1 is SEHNR, CDR2 FQNEAQ (reference sequence). With 5 bases removed from V and 5 bases from J, the gap between germline ends came to 9 bases. This CDR3 has 13 amino acids. In DNA form, the CDR3 reads TGTGCCAGCAGCCCGGCGTTAAATGAAAAACTGTTTTTT. Its translation is CASSPALNEKLFF.

J is TRBJ1-1 and V is TRBV10-3; TRBD1 agrees at 7 bases. Per germline, CDR1 ENHRY and CDR2 SYGVKD. V shed 5 bases, J shed 1 base, and the junction held 1 base outside the gene matches. The CDR3 extends over 13 amino acids. As DNA, the CDR3 is TGTGCCATCAGTTGGGACAGGAACACTGAAGCTTTCTTT. Translated: CAISWDRNTEAFF.

The chain combines TRBV4-1 with TRBJ1-6, with D maybe TRBD1 (5 bases). Trimming removed 0 bases at V and 4 bases at J, with 7 bases between. The germline CDR1 and CDR2 sequences are MGHRA and YSYEKL. This CDR3 region has 15 residues. The DNA for the CDR3 is TGCGCCAGCAGCCAAGACGACAGATATAATTCACCCCTCCACTTT. This translates into CASSQDDRYNSPLHF.

Comments on this clonotype: A clone one base away is much larger, so this may be a read error. V usage is TRBV7-2 and J usage is TRBJ2-3; TRBD2 matches at 14 bases. The CDR3 contains 14 residues. CDR1 SGHTA and CDR2 FQGNSA come from the germline V gene. Losses at the gene ends were 5 bases for V and 8 bases for J; bases not matched to a gene: 3. The CDR3 DNA reads TGTGCCAGCAGCCCGACTAGCGGGGGGGGTACGCAGTATTTT. It yields the protein CASSPTSGGGTQYF.

The rearrangement links TRBV2 to TRBJ1-1; a possible D gene is TRBD1 (5 bases). Germline V gene sequence: CDR1 SNHLY, CDR2 FYNNEI. The V and J ends lost 9 bases and 2 bases respectively, with 22 bases between them. The CDR3 length is 16 residues. CDR3 coding DNA: TGTGCCAGGCTATCAGACGAGGGACCTAGAAACACTGAAGCTTTCTTT. Translation gives CARLSDEGPRNTEAFF.

The chain links TRBV15 to TRBJ2-7; 9 bases map to TRBD1. Per germline, CDR1 LNHNV and CDR2 YYDKDF (reference sequence). The CDR3 is 15 amino acids. J was trimmed by 3 bases and V by 4 bases; bases with no gene match: 7. CDR3 sequence (DNA): TGTGCCACCAGCATCGTCCGGGACAGGGTCTACGAGCAGTACTTC. It codes for CATSIVRDRVYEQYF.

This clonotype was picked up a small number of times. The rearrangement uses TRBV6-6 and TRBJ1-2; D not resolved. Germline assignment: CDR1 MNHNY and CDR2 SVGAGI (reference sequence). V lost 2 bases to trimming and J lost 8 bases, with 12 bases between them. This CDR3 comprises 13 residues. The CDR3 region is CASSYPSGEGYTF. In nucleotides, the CDR3 is TGTGCCAGCAGTTACCCCTCCGGTGAAGGCTACACCTTC.

J is TRBJ2-5 and V is TRBV6-6; perhaps TRBD2 as D (5 bases). Germline V lookup: CDR1 MNHNY, CDR2 SVGAGI (reference sequence). This CDR3 comprises 14 residues. Trimming cost V 0 bases and J 5 bases, with 10 bases left between them. The chain's CDR3 is CASSYSGRGETQYF. The CDR3 DNA reads as TGTGCCAGCAGTTACTCAGGGAGAGGGGAGACCCAGTACTTC.

This chain links TRBV29-1 with TRBJ2-3; 10 nucleotides align to TRBD1. Unmatched junction bases numbered 8, after V lost 3 bases and J lost 2 bases. The CDR3 has 16 residues. From germline, CDR1 is SQVTM and CDR2 ANQGSEA. The CDR3 reads CSVELTGGTVTDTQYF. The CDR3 coding sequence is TGCAGCGTTGAGCTGACAGGGGGCACCGTCACAGATACGCAGTATTTT.

This clonotype was counted a few times. This chain links TRBV6-1 with TRBJ2-1; 7 bases map to TRBD2. This CDR3 region has 13 residues. Germline V gene data show CDR1 as MNHNS and CDR2 as SASEGT. Trimming cost V 10 bases and J 5 bases; bases outside gene matches: 8. The CDR3: CAIYPGGNNEQFF. In DNA, the CDR3 is TGTGCCATCTATCCGGGAGGTAACAATGAGCAGTTCTTC.

The chain recombines TRBV20-1 with TRBJ1-3; D is unresolved. Trimming took off 5 bases at V and 2 bases at J, with 19 bases between the two ends. Germline V gene sequence: CDR1 DFQATT, CDR2 SNEGSKA (reference sequence). This CDR3 region has 16 residues. CDR3 DNA: TGCAGTGCTCGCCCGCTGCGGGCAGGTGCTGGAAACACCATATATTTT. Amino acid sequence: CSARPLRAGAGNTIYF.